What follows are 2 T cell receptor beta chains derived from one specimen sequenced in a study of cytotoxic CD8 clonotypes in ibrutinib-treated CLL. Profiled with immunoSEQ multiplex PCR; TCRdb holds only in-frame clones, not every one. Among 250,000 or so clones listed, 60% to 75% were seen once. This sample comprised PBMCs, obtained after 24 months of ibrutinib treatment. These receptors were taken from a human donor with chronic lymphocytic leukemia.

The V call is TRBV6-5, the J call TRBJ2-7, with D unresolved. The CDR3 extends over 14 amino acids. V was cut by 0 bases and J by 6 bases, with 12 bases left in between. Per the germline V gene, CDR1 is MNHEY and CDR2 is SVGAGI. Here the CDR3 reads CASSYSLRALEQYF. The DNA for the CDR3 is TGTGCCAGCAGTTACTCGCTCCGCGCCCTCGAGCAGTACTTC.

The chain is built from TRBV4-1 and TRBJ1-1; tentatively, D is TRBD1 (5 bases). V was trimmed by 3 bases and J by 4 bases, leaving 15 bases between them. CDR1 and CDR2 from the germline V gene are MGHRA and YSYEKL. The CDR3 contains 15 residues. For the CDR3, the DNA is TGCGCCAGCAGCCACCCCTCAGGGCTCGGCACTGAAGCTTTCTTT. This translates into CASSHPSGLGTEAFF.